The clone carrying this T cell receptor (beta chain) was counted only a few times. Antigen: not known. The CDR3 spans 18 residues. Trimming stripped 2 bases from V and 5 bases from J, with 22 bases between. Germline values: CDR1 SGHRS, CDR2 YFSETQ. PCR used 60 Vbeta primers and 13 Jbeta primers. The repertoire was sequenced with immunoSEQ multiplex PCR; TCRdb's copy has only in-frame clones and lacks some. The table includes around 81,000 clones, around 58% detected once. The sample is drawn from a study of cytomegalovirus exposure and HLA in healthy donors. Study results and caveats: A link between a missense DCLRE1C variant and TCR beta V- and J-gene trimming emerged from a later analysis. Cytomegalovirus-associated status was assigned to around 160 TCR beta chains. In a later analysis, donors in an Asian-associated ancestry cluster reportedly had fewer N-insertions in productive TCRs than the cohort mean. The likely origin of a cluster of highly shared sequence variants was a sequencing artifact.

The sample taken for sequencing was PBMCs. The receptor comes from a man aged 25-40 years in good health and CMV-seropositive. The gene calls are TRBV5-1 and TRBJ2-2; the D gene is possibly TRBD2 (7 bases). The CDR3 protein is CASSLGPTRGAQTGELFF. CDR3 in DNA: TGCGCCAGCAGCTTAGGACCTACTCGGGGGGCCCAAACCGGGGAGCTGTTTTTT.